This TCR beta chain originates from a study of blood T cell repertoires in COVID-19. Germline-derived CDR1 and CDR2 are PRHDT and FYEKMQ (reference sequence). The CDR3 length is 14 residues. V shed 8 bases, J shed 1 base, and the junction held 5 bases outside the gene matches. Original handling: Nucleated cell number was recorded as an estimate derived from reference gene primer amplification. Data came from immunoSEQ multiplex PCR; TCRdb stores just in-frame clones and leaves some out. D and trimming were read from the DNA, whereas the V and J calls and clone size are those reported in that table. The sample shows around 150,000 clones, over 65% of them seen only once.

Source material: peripheral blood. This TCR was sampled from a woman aged 80 or over with active or convalescent COVID-19. The chain uses TRBV13 and TRBJ1-2; 9 bases are shared with TRBD1. The CDR3, as DNA: TGTGCCAGCCGGAGGACAGGGGTTAACTATGGCTACACCTTC. This encodes CASRRTGVNYGYTF.